These 19 T cell receptor beta chains were all obtained from the same sample, sequenced in a study of human T cells and chemical hapten exposure. TCRdb independently ran MiXCR on the RACE reads; one entry per CDR3 protein. The repertoire consists of 55,000 to 75,000 distinct CDR3 sequences, with roughly 12% occurring once and the leading ten covering 2.4%. Time point described: patch test 3, about 24 weeks after DPC sensitization. Indicated treatment: therapeutic diphenylcyclopropenone sensitization with weekly scalp DPC. Sequencing used whole blood, obtained in connection with sensitization to the hapten diphenylcyclopropenone (DPC). The receptors stem from a man aged 25-40 years with alopecia areata. Some clones in this sample may be carry-over from other donors' samples.

On this clonotype: Being one base from a much bigger clone, this may be a read error. This sequence joins TRBV5-1 and TRBJ1-1; D ambiguous. This CDR3 has 14 amino acids. CDR1 SGHRS and CDR2 YFSETQ come from the germline V gene. CDR3 DNA: TGCGTCAGCAGCTTGCAACCGGGGAACACTGAAGCTTTCTTT. This gives the protein CVSSLQPGNTEAFF.

The sample holds many counts of this clonotype. The chain links TRBV28 to TRBJ1-1; TRBD1 matches at 7 bases. With 3 bases clipped from V and 0 bases from J, the junction kept 10 bases outside the gene matches. The CDR3 runs 17 residues. Germline V gene lookup returns CDR1 MDHEN and CDR2 SYDVKM. The CDR3 nucleotides read TGTGCCAGCAGTTTCTTAGGGGGCCGTGACATGAACACTGAAGCTTTCTTT. It encodes CASSFLGGRDMNTEAFF.

Regarding this clonotype: An end of the junction does not agree with germline; a read error may underlie this. The CDR3 bases are TGCGCCAGCAGAGGGGAAGGACTGCCCAGAACTGGACACACCATATATTTT. Protein product: CASRGEGLPRTGHTIYF. This rearrangement joins TRBV10-2 to TRBJ1-3; D is possibly TRBD1 (5 bases). Germline CDR1 reads WSHSY; CDR2 reads SAAADI. This CDR3 contains 17 residues.

The genes are TRBV6-5 and TRBJ2-5; 7 bases map to TRBD2. CDR1 is MNHEY and CDR2 is SVGAGI in the germline V gene. CDR3 length: 11 amino acids. DNA of the CDR3: TGTGCAGTATGGGGGGGAAAGACCCAGTACTTC. Its translation is CAVWGGKTQYF.

This clonotype came up a few times. This chain connects TRBV20-1 to TRBJ1-3; possible D gene TRBD1, 6 bases. From germline, CDR1 is DFQATT and CDR2 SNEGSKA (reference sequence). Trimming cost V 5 bases and J 0 bases, with 11 bases left between them. The CDR3 runs to 14 residues. Here the CDR3 reads CSAHTGSSGNTIYF. CDR3 DNA sequence: TGCAGTGCTCATACAGGGAGCTCTGGAAACACCATATATTTT.

This clonotype was detected ten times or more. V gene TRBV29-1 combines with J gene TRBJ2-3, with TRBD2 identical over 7 bases. The V gene end was trimmed by 0 bases and the J gene end by 1 base; junction bases not matched to a gene: 7. There are 16 residues in the CDR3. The germline V gene encodes CDR1 SQVTM and CDR2 ANQGSEA. CDR3 amino acids: CSVEDQEGGGTDTQYF. CDR3 nucleotides: TGCAGCGTTGAAGATCAGGAGGGAGGGGGCACAGATACGCAGTATTTT.

This clonotype appeared a few times. The rearrangement uses TRBV21-1 and TRBJ1-5; whether TRBD1, the table's D call, matches the DNA was not checked. TRBV21-1 is listed as a pseudogene. The CDR3 covers 16 residues. CDR3: CASSSAGTGKDQPQHF. DNA of the CDR3: TGTGCCAGCAGCAGTGCTGGGACAGGGAAGGATCAGCCCCAGCATTTT.

The chain couples TRBV29-1 to TRBJ2-7; TRBD1 or TRBD2 may be the D gene (5 bases each). In germline, CDR1 is SQVTM, CDR2 ANQGSEA. The CDR3 length is 13 residues. Trimming cost V 7 bases and J 5 bases, with 18 bases left between them. The CDR3, as DNA: TGCAGCGGATGGGACGCCGGGCGGCACGAGCAGTACTTC. Translation: CSGWDAGRHEQYF.

This clonotype was observed many times. The CDR3 is CASSLGGRMGNQPQHF. CDR3 coding DNA: TGTGCCAGCAGTTTGGGTGGCAGGATGGGCAATCAGCCCCAGCATTTT. The J gene is TRBJ1-5, the V gene TRBV12-3 or TRBV12-4; the D is unclear. This CDR3 has 16 residues. V was pared by 3 bases and J by 2 bases, with 14 bases between.

This clonotype appeared many times. This rearrangement joins TRBV7-2 to TRBJ2-5, with a tentative D call TRBD1 (5 bases). This CDR3 is 14 amino acids long. V lost 2 bases, J lost 4 bases, and 11 bases lay in between. CDR1 SGHTA and CDR2 FQGNSA come from the germline V gene. In DNA form, the CDR3 reads TGTGCCAGCAGCTTATCTGCAGGGCGAGAGACCCAGTACTTC. It specifies CASSLSAGRETQYF.

V is TRBV27 and J is TRBJ2-3; no clear D. The germline CDR1 and CDR2 sequences are MNHEY and SMNVEV (reference sequence). Trimming took 2 bases from V and 4 from J, leaving 10 bases between them. The CDR3 runs to 14 residues. CDR3 in amino acids: CASSLGSGADTQYF. The CDR3 DNA sequence: TGTGCCAGCAGTTTAGGCAGTGGCGCAGATACGCAGTATTTT.

The rearrangement links TRBV12-3 or TRBV12-4 to TRBJ2-7; the match to TRBD1 covers 9 bases. The V gene end was trimmed by 5 bases and the J gene end by 2 bases; junction bases not matched to a gene: 10. The CDR3 consists of 16 residues. The CDR3 here is CASSPHPGTGTYEQYF. CDR3 DNA sequence: TGTGCCAGCAGTCCTCATCCCGGGACAGGGACCTACGAGCAGTACTTC.

This clonotype was seen repeatedly, ten times or more. The chain couples TRBV28 to TRBJ2-7, with D possibly being TRBD1 (6 bases). Germline CDR1 is MDHEN and CDR2 is SYDVKM. Trimming cost V 4 bases and J 4 bases, with 11 bases left between them. The CDR3 contains 13 residues. The CDR3: CASSSGVLYEQYF. The CDR3 DNA is TGTGCCAGCAGTTCAGGGGTGTTATACGAGCAGTACTTC.

This clonotype has only a few counts. V is TRBV7-3 and J is TRBJ2-2; D gene unclear. CDR1 SGHTA and CDR2 FQGTGA come from the germline V gene. The germline V and J ends were trimmed by 6 bases and 4 bases, with 6 bases remaining between them. The CDR3 runs to 12 residues. Here the CDR3 reads CASSYPTGELFF. The CDR3 DNA sequence: TGTGCCAGCAGTTACCCCACCGGGGAGCTGTTTTTT.

This chain joins TRBV9 and TRBJ1-6; 8 bases are a match to TRBD1. The length of the CDR3 is 15 residues. In germline, CDR1 is SGDLS, CDR2 YYNGEE. V gave up 6 bases and J gave up 8 bases; unmatched junction bases: 10. This CDR3 reads CASTRTGRRDSPLHF. In nucleotides, the CDR3 is TGTGCCAGCACCCGGACAGGGAGACGTGATTCACCCCTCCACTTT.

V is TRBV28 and J is TRBJ2-1; D is undetermined. This CDR3 region has 15 residues. The V gene lost 6 bases and the J gene lost 3 bases, with 15 bases spanning the gap. Germline CDR1 reads MDHEN; CDR2 reads SYDVKM. The CDR3 sequence is CASRPGPSGYNEQFF. The CDR3 DNA sequence: TGTGCCAGCAGACCCGGGCCCTCCGGCTACAATGAGCAGTTCTTC.

The chain is built from TRBV7-9 and TRBJ1-2, with D unclear. The V gene lost 5 bases and the J gene lost 0 bases, with 13 bases spanning the gap. The CDR3 sequence is 15 residues long. Germline CDR1 is SEHNR and CDR2 is FQNEAQ (reference sequence). This chain's CDR3 is CASSPPGWSNYGYTF. The CDR3 nucleotides read TGTGCCAGCAGCCCCCCTGGGTGGTCTAACTATGGCTACACCTTC.

This chain uses TRBV21-1 with TRBJ1-6; the table's D call, TRBD1, has no DNA check behind it. TRBV21-1 is tagged as a pseudogene. The CDR3 totals 13 residues. For the CDR3, the DNA is TGTGCCAGCAGCGGGACAGAAAATTCACCCCTCCACTTT. Translating it yields CASSGTENSPLHF.

The table lists this clonotype with many counts. The J gene is TRBJ1-2, the V gene TRBV3-1; D gene uncertain. CDR1 and CDR2 from the germline V gene are LGHDT and YNNKEL (reference sequence). The V gene lost 4 bases and the J gene lost 5 bases, with 11 bases spanning the gap. The CDR3 runs 13 residues. In DNA, the CDR3 is TGTGCCAGCAGCCCCTCTCAGAGGTATGGCTACACCTTC. Its translation: CASSPSQRYGYTF. Filled out from reference TRBV3-1 and TRBJ1-2, the complete variable domain reads DTAVSQTPKYLVTQMGNDKSIKCEQNLGHDTMYWYKQDSKKFLKIMFSYNNKELIINETVPNRFSPKSPDKAHLNLHINSLELGDSAVYFCASSPSQRYGYTFGSGTRLTVV.